The rows below give T cell receptor beta chains drawn from one sample of a study of T-cell memory formation after mild COVID-19. TCRdb passed the 5' RACE reads through MiXCR, listing each CDR3 protein once. Of under 150,000 distinct CDR3 sequences in the sample, about 15% are singletons; the top ten hold roughly 13%. The sequenced material came from PBMCs or a T cell subset sorted from them (not recorded which). The receptors here all came from an adult woman who had mild COVID-19 (a few samples of this study predate the infection). Cell type and time point are not known. Both conserved end residues are part of each CDR3. The order of the fields is J gene, D gene, V gene, clone size, CDR3 DNA, CDR3 protein. D genes are given only for firm matches. Only part of the rows carry a size: once, few, many, or a class if the clone is expanded.

J: TRBJ2-3; D: TRBD2; V: TRBV12-3/TRBV12-4; size: few; DNA: TGTGCCAGCAGTCGACAGACTAGCGGGAGGGTCCATTTT; CDR3: CASSRQTSGRVHF
J: TRBJ1-6; D: NA; V: TRBV7-9; size: NA; DNA: TGTGCCAGCAGCTCTGCCCCGGCGGGTAATTCACCCCTCCACTTT; CDR3: CASSSAPAGNSPLHF
J: TRBJ1-2; D: NA; V: TRBV12-3/TRBV12-4; size: NA; DNA: TGTGCCAGCAGTCAGACCAACTATGGCTACACCTTC; CDR3: CASSQTNYGYTF
J: TRBJ2-2; D: TRBD2; V: TRBV5-1; size: NA; DNA: TGCGCCAGCACTCTTACGACTAGCGGGAACACCGGGGAGCTGTTTTTT; CDR3: CASTLTTSGNTGELFF
J: TRBJ1-2; D: NA; V: TRBV4-1; size: few; DNA: TGCGCCAGCAGCCAAGAGCTGGCATGGCGCCAGGATGGCTACACCTTC; CDR3: CASSQELAWRQDGYTF
J: TRBJ2-7; D: NA; V: TRBV5-1; size: NA; DNA: TGCGCCAGCAGCAAGGGGAGCCTGGACGAGCAGTACTTC; CDR3: CASSKGSLDEQYF
J: TRBJ2-4; D: NA; V: TRBV24-1; size: few; DNA: TGTGCCACCAGTGAGTATAGGGGAGAGGAGTACTTC; CDR3: CATSEYRGEEYF
J: TRBJ2-5; D: NA; V: TRBV24-1; size: many; DNA: TGTGCCACCAGTAAGACAGCACCCGAAGAGACCCAGTACTTC; CDR3: CATSKTAPEETQYF
J: TRBJ2-7; D: NA; V: TRBV7-2; size: NA; DNA: TGTGCCAGCAGCTCCTTCATTGGGGGCGGCTTCGAGCAGTACTTC; CDR3: CASSSFIGGGFEQYF
J: TRBJ1-2; D: TRBD1; V: TRBV18; size: NA; DNA: TGTGCCAGCTCACCTCGGGACAGGGACTATGGCTACACCTTC; CDR3: CASSPRDRDYGYTF
J: TRBJ2-5; D: NA; V: TRBV7-9; size: many; DNA: TGTGCCAGCAGCCCCAAGACTAGGCTACAAGAGACCCAGTACTTC; CDR3: CASSPKTRLQETQYF
J: TRBJ1-6; D: NA; V: TRBV5-4; size: few; DNA: TGTGCCAGCAGCACCTATAATTCACCCCTCCACTTT; CDR3: CASSTYNSPLHF
J: TRBJ2-1; D: NA; V: TRBV7-2; size: NA; DNA: TGTGCCAGCAGCTTAGGTCCCTACCTGGGGAATGAGCAGTTCTTC; CDR3: CASSLGPYLGNEQFF
J: TRBJ1-6; D: TRBD1; V: TRBV5-4; size: NA; DNA: TGTGCCAGCAGCTTGTGGACAGGGGATAATTCACCCCTCCACTTT; CDR3: CASSLWTGDNSPLHF
J: TRBJ2-1; D: NA; V: TRBV12-5; size: NA; DNA: TGTGCTAGTGGTTCCAGGCGCTACAACAATGAGCAGTTCTTC; CDR3: CASGSRRYNNEQFF
J: TRBJ2-1; D: NA; V: TRBV11-3; size: NA; DNA: TGTGCCAGCAGCTCCCCCGAGACCCATGAGCAGTTCTTC; CDR3: CASSSPETHEQFF
J: TRBJ1-1; D: NA; V: TRBV18; size: NA; DNA: TGTGCCAGCTCACCCTGGGAGACTGAAGCTTTCTTT; CDR3: CASSPWETEAFF
J: TRBJ1-1; D: TRBD1; V: TRBV30; size: NA; DNA: TGTGCCTGGAGTTCGGGACAGGCCTTGAACACTGAAGCTTTCTTT; CDR3: CAWSSGQALNTEAFF
J: TRBJ2-7; D: NA; V: TRBV9; size: few; DNA: TGTGCCAGCAGCGTAGCTGGGGGGGGCCCGTACGAGCAGTACTTC; CDR3: CASSVAGGGPYEQYF
J: TRBJ2-3; D: NA; V: TRBV27; size: NA; DNA: TGTGCCAGCAGTTGGACACCGGATACGCAGTATTTT; CDR3: CASSWTPDTQYF
J: TRBJ2-7; D: TRBD1; V: TRBV5-6; size: few; DNA: TGTGCCAGCAGCTTCGACAGGGACTACGAGCAGTACTTC; CDR3: CASSFDRDYEQYF
J: TRBJ1-1; D: NA; V: TRBV15; size: NA; DNA: TGTGCCACCAGCAGAGATCTGGGGTCGGGTTCTGAAGCTTTCTTT; CDR3: CATSRDLGSGSEAFF
J: TRBJ2-7; D: TRBD2; V: TRBV4-2; size: NA; DNA: TGTGCCAGCAGCCAAGACGCACCTTTAACTAGCGGATCATCCTACGAGCAGTACTTC; CDR3: CASSQDAPLTSGSSYEQYF